One and the same sample provided the 21 T cell receptor beta chains below, sequenced in a study of T-cell memory formation after mild COVID-19. In TCRdb, the 5' RACE reads were re-called with MiXCR into one record per CDR3 protein. The sample has 150,000 or so distinct CDR3 sequences, roughly 14% seen once. Sequencing was done on a sample of PBMCs or a T cell subset sorted from them (not recorded which). Receptor source: an adult woman who had mild COVID-19 (a few samples of this study predate the infection). Cell type and time point are not known.

The chain employs TRBV30 and TRBJ2-2, with 9 bases fitting TRBD2. The junction had 6 bases not matched to a gene; V was cut back by 5 bases and J by 5 bases. Germline loops: CDR1 GTSNPN, CDR2 SVGIG (reference sequence). The length of the CDR3 is 14 residues. Here the CDR3 reads CAWHSGRGTGELFF. The CDR3 DNA reads as TGTGCCTGGCATAGCGGGAGAGGAACCGGGGAGCTGTTTTTT.

The J gene is TRBJ2-2, the V gene TRBV12-3 or TRBV12-4; 9 bases agree with TRBD1. The CDR3 spans 16 residues. The V gene end was trimmed by 7 bases and the J gene end by 4 bases; junction bases not matched to a gene: 10. This CDR3 reads CASTLGGTGSTGELFF. The CDR3 DNA sequence: TGTGCCAGCACCCTCGGAGGGACAGGGAGCACCGGGGAGCTGTTTTTT.

This clonotype appeared a few times. The chain couples TRBV9 to TRBJ2-2; 9 nucleotides align to TRBD2. This CDR3 is built from 15 residues. Germline CDR1 and CDR2: SGDLS and YYNGEE. V gave up 6 bases and J gave up 4 bases; unmatched junction bases: 7. Written as DNA, the CDR3 is TGTGCCAGCAACGCGGGGGGGCCAATCACCGGGGAGCTGTTTTTT. Translation: CASNAGGPITGELFF.

The chain has TRBV10-3 and TRBJ2-7; D tentatively reads TRBD1 or TRBD2 (6 bases each). Trimming shortened V by 2 bases and J by 0 bases, and 8 bases separated the two germline ends. Germline lookup yields CDR1 ENHRY and CDR2 SYGVKD. This CDR3 spans 14 amino acids. CDR3 residues: CAISEGGPSYEQYF. The CDR3 coding sequence is TGTGCCATCAGTGAGGGGGGGCCCTCCTACGAGCAGTACTTC.

This sequence joins TRBV27 and TRBJ2-3; TRBD2 aligns across 8 bases. J was trimmed by 1 base and V by 0 bases; bases with no gene match: 0. This CDR3 is built from 15 residues. Per germline, CDR1 MNHEY and CDR2 SMNVEV (reference sequence). CDR3 coding DNA: TGTGCCAGCAGTTTATCACTAGCGGGCACAGATACGCAGTATTTT. It yields the protein CASSLSLAGTDTQYF.

In nucleotides, the CDR3 is TGTGCCAGCAGCATCCAGACAGGGGTGAACACTGAAGCTTTCTTT. Its translation is CASSIQTGVNTEAFF. This chain joins TRBV7-9 and TRBJ1-1; 8 bases line up with TRBD1. Germline CDR1 is SEHNR and CDR2 is FQNEAQ (reference sequence). The CDR3 totals 15 residues. The trim removed 5 bases at V and 0 bases at J, leaving 5 bases unmatched.

The chain uses TRBV12-3 or TRBV12-4 and TRBJ2-1; TRBD2 matches at 11 bases. This CDR3 has 15 residues. Trimming took 0 bases from V and 8 from J; bases not matched to a gene: 3. The CDR3 region has the DNA TGTGCCAGCAGTTTAGCTAGCGGGGGGGCCTATGAGCAGTTCTTC. It codes for CASSLASGGAYEQFF.

This clonotype turned up a few times. The chain employs TRBV12-3 or TRBV12-4 and TRBJ1-1; the D gene is possibly TRBD1 (5 bases). The length of the CDR3 is 12 residues. V was cut by 1 base and J by 10 bases, with 10 bases left in between. The CDR3 loop reads CASSLVGASAFF. Written as DNA, the CDR3 is TGTGCCAGCAGTTTAGTTGGGGCGTCAGCTTTCTTT.

This clonotype has only a few counts. This chain connects TRBV25-1 to TRBJ2-7; D gene unclear. Germline loops: CDR1 MGHDK, CDR2 SYGVNS. The length of the CDR3 is 13 residues. V lost 2 bases and J 5 bases, leaving 10 bases between the germline ends. For the CDR3, the DNA is TGTGCCAGCAGTGAAGTTGGGGTCCACGAGCAGTACTTC. It is translated as CASSEVGVHEQYF.

The genes are TRBV7-6 and TRBJ2-1; 16 positions match TRBD2. V was clipped by 1 base and J by 11 bases; unmatched bases: 11. Germline-derived CDR1 and CDR2 are SGHVS and FNYEAQ. The CDR3 covers 18 residues. CDR3 coding DNA: TGTGCCAGCAGCTTAGGAGGGGCCGGGACTAGCGGGGGGGCTAAGCAGTTCTTC. It translates to CASSLGGAGTSGGAKQFF.

This clonotype turned up a few times. The chain couples TRBV7-9 to TRBJ1-1, with D hard to call. The CDR3 consists of 16 residues. Per germline, CDR1 SEHNR and CDR2 FQNEAQ (reference sequence). V was clipped by 5 bases and J by 0 bases, with 16 bases between them. CDR3 in DNA: TGTGCCAGCAGCATCCCGGTGGCAGCCATGAACACTGAAGCTTTCTTT. Translation: CASSIPVAAMNTEAFF.

This clonotype was recorded a few times. The chain links TRBV29-1 to TRBJ2-7; 9 positions agree with TRBD1. This CDR3 has 12 amino acids. Per the germline V gene, CDR1 is SQVTM and CDR2 is ANQGSEA. With 7 bases clipped from V and 4 bases from J, the junction kept 5 bases outside the gene matches. CDR3: CSAGGQGYEQYF. In DNA form, the CDR3 reads TGCAGCGCCGGTGGACAGGGGTACGAGCAGTACTTC.

The gene calls are TRBV12-5 and TRBJ2-3; TRBD2 agrees at 12 bases. Losses at the gene ends were 6 bases for V and 5 bases for J; bases not matched to a gene: 12. Germline V gives CDR1 LGHNT, CDR2 FRNRAP. This CDR3 has 17 residues. CDR3 bases: TGTGCTAGTGGCCTAGGACTAGCGGGACACTCTGGAGATACGCAGTATTTT. Translating it yields CASGLGLAGHSGDTQYF. The variable domain in full, completed from reference TRBV12-5 and TRBJ2-3, reads DARVTQTPRHKVTEMGQEVTMRCQPILGHNTVFWYRQTMMQGLELLAYFRNRAPLDDSGMPKDRFSAEMPDATLATLKIQPSEPRDSAVYFCASGLGLAGHSGDTQYFGPGTRLTVL.

This chain connects TRBV4-1 to TRBJ2-2; D gene ambiguous. Germline V CDR1 and CDR2: MGHRA, YSYEKL. The CDR3 totals 15 residues. V was cut by 4 bases and J by 3 bases, with 12 bases left in between. CDR3 amino acids: CASSPASADTGELFF. The DNA for the CDR3 is TGCGCCAGCAGCCCGGCCAGTGCCGACACCGGGGAGCTGTTTTTT.

The chain joins TRBV6-6 to TRBJ2-7, with TRBD2 matching over 7 bases. This CDR3 has 16 amino acids. J lost 4 bases, V lost 4 bases, and 13 bases had no gene match. CDR1 MNHNY and CDR2 SVGAGI come from the germline V gene (reference sequence). The DNA of the CDR3 is TGTGCCAGCAGTTCTTTCTCGAGCGGGGTAGTATACGAGCAGTACTTC. It translates to CASSSFSSGVVYEQYF.

In this sample, this clonotype turned up a few times. The chain carries TRBV5-1 and TRBJ1-6; D is unclear. Trimming cost V 0 bases and J 12 bases, with 10 bases left between them. Per germline, CDR1 SGHRS and CDR2 YFSETQ. CDR3 size: 13 residues. The CDR3 DNA reads as TGCGCCAGCAGCTTGGCACTTAGCGGACCCCTCCACTTT. This translates into CASSLALSGPLHF.

This clonotype has a handful of counts. CDR3 DNA sequence: TGCAGTGCTAGAGGGCTCACCTCCTCCTACGAGCAGTACTTC. The encoded protein is CSARGLTSSYEQYF. V usage is TRBV20-1 and J usage is TRBJ2-7; D unresolved. This CDR3 comprises 14 residues. Trimming took off 1 base at V and 0 bases at J, with 10 bases between the two ends. Germline V lookup: CDR1 DFQATT, CDR2 SNEGSKA (reference sequence).

This clonotype was detected a few times. V and J are TRBV12-3 or TRBV12-4 and TRBJ1-2; D remains unclear. Trimming took off 3 bases at V and 4 bases at J, with 18 bases between the two ends. The CDR3 has 16 residues. The CDR3 DNA sequence: TGTGCCAGCAGTTTTGAGGTCGGCGGTGCAGGCTATGGCTACACCTTC. Translating gives CASSFEVGGAGYGYTF.

This clonotype was recorded a few times. This sequence joins TRBV7-2 and TRBJ1-2; 9 nucleotides agree with TRBD1. V lost 0 bases to trimming and J lost 2 bases; unmatched junction nucleotides: 1. The CDR3 runs 15 residues. Germline assignment: CDR1 SGHTA and CDR2 FQGNSA. CDR3 in DNA: TGTGCCAGCAGCTTAGCCGGGACAGGGAACTATGGCTACACCTTC. Amino acids: CASSLAGTGNYGYTF.

The chain couples TRBV5-1 to TRBJ1-5; TRBD1 agrees at 8 bases. CDR1 SGHRS and CDR2 YFSETQ come from the germline V gene. CDR3 length equals 15 residues. V was pared by 4 bases and J by 2 bases, with 5 bases of the junction left unmatched. CDR3 in DNA: TGCGCCAGCAGCCGGACAGGGATCGGCAATCAGCCCCAGCATTTT. It encodes CASSRTGIGNQPQHF.

Only a few counts were recorded for this clonotype. The V and J genes are TRBV12-3 or TRBV12-4 and TRBJ2-6, with D hard to call. CDR3 length: 15 amino acids. Between the trimmed V and J ends, which lost 6 bases and 4 bases, there was a span of 13 bases. This CDR3 reads CASRDAILGANVLTF. The CDR3 DNA reads TGTGCCAGCAGGGACGCCATCTTGGGGGCCAACGTCCTGACTTTC.